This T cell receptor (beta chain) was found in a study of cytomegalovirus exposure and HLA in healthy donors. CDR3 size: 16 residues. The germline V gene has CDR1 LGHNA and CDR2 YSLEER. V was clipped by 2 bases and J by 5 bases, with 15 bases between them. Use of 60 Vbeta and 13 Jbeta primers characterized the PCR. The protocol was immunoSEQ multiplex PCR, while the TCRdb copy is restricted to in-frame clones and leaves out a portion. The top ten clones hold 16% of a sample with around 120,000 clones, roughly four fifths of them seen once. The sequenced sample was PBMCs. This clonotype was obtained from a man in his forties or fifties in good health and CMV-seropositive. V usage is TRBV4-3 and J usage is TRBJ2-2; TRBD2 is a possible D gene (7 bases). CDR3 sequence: CASSQSYREGTGELFF. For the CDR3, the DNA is TGCGCCAGCAGCCAATCATACAGGGAGGGTACCGGGGAGCTGTTTTTT.